The present entry profiles one TCR beta chain with its context. The antigen is undetermined. Sequencing was performed with immunoSEQ multiplex PCR; in TCRdb, only in-frame clones are kept and a portion is missing. Among around 80,000 clones, approximately 89% were seen once, and the ten largest hold more than 0.15%. The V gene's germline CDR1 is LNHDA and CDR2 SQIVND (reference sequence). This CDR3 spans 12 amino acids. Trimming shortened V by 8 bases and J by 13 bases, and 18 bases separated the two germline ends. This specimen belongs to a study of OX40 agonist ivuxolimab in advanced cancers. Study findings and constraints: Among the lowest levels of clonal expansion were found in partial responders at 0.1-3.0 mg/kg.

This rearrangement joins TRBV19 to TRBJ2-1; D not certain. The sequenced sample was CD4+ or CD8+ T cells sorted from blood, obtained in a trial of the OX40 agonist ivuxolimab. This TCR was sampled from an adult with an advanced solid tumor such as melanoma, head and neck, liver or kidney cancer. CDR3 coding DNA: TGTGCCAGTGGTTATTCATCTGACCGACAGTTCTTC. Amino acids: CASGYSSDRQFF.